A selection of T cell receptor beta chains follows, all from one sample in a study of blood T cell repertoires in COVID-19. The table came from immunoSEQ multiplex PCR; TCRdb's copy has only in-frame clones and leaves some out. The repertoire holds 250,000 to 300,000 clones, around nine tenths seen once, with roughly 2.9% in the top ten. Sequencing was carried out using PBMCs or T cells enriched from blood (not recorded which). All receptors derive from a woman aged 50 to 65 who had been exposed to COVID-19. CDR3s include the opening cysteine and the closing phenylalanine or tryptophan. A D gene is named only where the DNA matches it firmly. Part of the rows lack a size; the others show once, few, many or a class for expanded clones.

D gene	V gene	J gene	clone size	CDR3 DNA	CDR3 protein
.	TRBV5-4	TRBJ1-2	.	TGTGCCAGCAGCTTGCTGGGGGGAAACTATGGCTACACCTTC	CASSLLGGNYGYTF
.	TRBV4-1	TRBJ2-2	.	TGCGCCAGCAGCCAATTCGACAGCACCGGGGAGCTGTTTTTT	CASSQFDSTGELFF
.	TRBV28	TRBJ2-1	.	TGTGCCAGCAGGTCTACGGGGACTTACAATGAGCAGTTCTTC	CASRSTGTYNEQFF
TRBD1	TRBV18	TRBJ1-3	.	TGTGCCAGCTCACAGGGGGCCACTGGAAACACCATATATTTT	CASSQGATGNTIYF
.	TRBV28	TRBJ1-1	.	TGTGCCAGCAGTCCCTGGGGGGGGGCGGATGAAGCTTTCTTT	CASSPWGGADEAFF
.	TRBV19	TRBJ2-2	.	TGTGCCAGTAACTCAGGGGTTAGGGAGCTGTTTTTT	CASNSGVRELFF
.	TRBV9	TRBJ1-2	.	TGTGCCAGCAGCGTCACGGCCCTAGCAGGTGGCTACACCTTC	CASSVTALAGGYTF
.	TRBV6-1	TRBJ1-2	once	TGTGCCAGCAGCGAAGCGGGAGGTAGGGTTGGTGGCTACACCTTC	CASSEAGGRVGGYTF
TRBD1	TRBV5-5	TRBJ2-7	.	TGTGCCAGCAGCTGGGGACAGGGGGAGGGTTACGAGCAGTACTTC	CASSWGQGEGYEQYF
.	TRBV10-2	TRBJ2-5	.	TGCGCCAGCAGAAGAGACCCAGCGGAGACCCAGTACTTC	CASRRDPAETQYF
.	TRBV7-9	TRBJ1-1	.	TGTGCCAGCAGCTTAAGCGGCAGCGTGAACACTGAAGCTTTCTTT	CASSLSGSVNTEAFF
.	TRBV5-1	TRBJ2-7	.	TGCGCCAGCAGCTCAGCAGGGAACTACGAGCAGTACTTC	CASSSAGNYEQYF
.	TRBV28	TRBJ1-2	few	TGTGCCAGCAGCCCGGCAGGGTACGTGCATGGCTACACCTTC	CASSPAGYVHGYTF
.	TRBV9	TRBJ2-1	.	TGTGCCAGCAGCGTAGAAGCGTTGGGGGGAAATGAGCAGTTCTTC	CASSVEALGGNEQFF
TRBD1	TRBV10-3	TRBJ2-1	once	TGTGCCATCAGTGAGTCGACAGGGGTTTCCTACAATGAGCAGTTCTTC	CAISESTGVSYNEQFF
TRBD1	TRBV29-1	TRBJ1-2	.	TGCAGCGTTGAGGGACAGGGGGAAAGTGGCTACACCTTC	CSVEGQGESGYTF
TRBD2	TRBV11-2	TRBJ2-7	.	TGTGCCAGCAGCTCCTATAGCGGGGCGACCTACGAGCAGTACTTC	CASSSYSGATYEQYF
.	TRBV11-1	TRBJ1-1	.	TGTGCCAGCAGCCCGACAGATAACACTGAAGCTTTCTTT	CASSPTDNTEAFF
TRBD1	TRBV19	TRBJ2-4	.	TGTGCCAGTAGTACTCTCCCGGGACAGGACAAAAACATTCAGTACTTC	CASSTLPGQDKNIQYF
TRBD1	TRBV19	TRBJ2-7	once	TGTGCCAGTAGTGTGACAGGGGGAGGGAGCGAGCAGTACTTC	CASSVTGGGSEQYF
.	TRBV4-1	TRBJ2-5	.	TGCGCCAGCAGCCGGTGGGTGGGGAGGTCGTTAGAGACCCAGTACTTC	CASSRWVGRSLETQYF
TRBD1	TRBV5-1	TRBJ2-3	.	TGCGCCAGCTCCCCCCGGGACAGTCGCACAGATACGCAGTATTTT	CASSPRDSRTDTQYF